This is a list of T cell receptor beta chains from one sample in a study of blood T cell repertoires in COVID-19. Produced via immunoSEQ multiplex PCR; TCRdb's table is partial and in-frame only. The top ten hold around 10% of the sample, which has roughly 140,000 clones, just under 90% seen once. The sequenced sample was peripheral blood. Receptors originate from a woman at least 80 years old with acute or convalescent COVID-19. The conserved cysteine and the conserved F or W are not part of the CDR3 here. Fields, in order: CDR3 protein, J gene, V gene.

CDR3 protein: ASSGTTTNEKLF
J gene: TRBJ1-4
V gene: TRBV5-1

CDR3 protein: ASSLGGLATQETQY
J gene: TRBJ2-5
V gene: TRBV5-4

CDR3 protein: ATSVPRQPQH
J gene: TRBJ1-5
V gene: TRBV15

CDR3 protein: ASSIGQNTEAF
J gene: TRBJ1-1
V gene: TRBV7-9

CDR3 protein: ASSPGGAFTEAF
J gene: TRBJ1-1
V gene: TRBV7-2

CDR3 protein: ASSPGTDRDTEAF
J gene: TRBJ1-1
V gene: TRBV3-1/TRBV3-2

CDR3 protein: ASTLIPGLGAF
J gene: TRBJ1-1
V gene: TRBV12-3/TRBV12-4

CDR3 protein: ASGLATGGVVMNTEAF
J gene: TRBJ1-1
V gene: TRBV12-5

CDR3 protein: ASSLSGTATGELF
J gene: TRBJ2-2
V gene: TRBV7-6

CDR3 protein: SLQGHPSSDEQF
J gene: TRBJ2-1
V gene: TRBV29-1

CDR3 protein: ASSTGTGEGYT
J gene: TRBJ1-2
V gene: TRBV5-4

CDR3 protein: ASSVDGSGTAGNTIY
J gene: TRBJ1-3
V gene: TRBV9

CDR3 protein: AISASPGQSYEQY
J gene: TRBJ2-7
V gene: TRBV10-3

CDR3 protein: AWAANRGEGGYT
J gene: TRBJ1-2
V gene: TRBV30

CDR3 protein: ASSLGPPGDGYT
J gene: TRBJ1-2
V gene: TRBV5-1

CDR3 protein: ASSDGRAVQVDTQY
J gene: TRBJ2-3
V gene: TRBV2

CDR3 protein: ASSPRQVQAGNTIY
J gene: TRBJ1-3
V gene: TRBV18

CDR3 protein: ASSEGGASYEQY
J gene: TRBJ2-7
V gene: TRBV25-1

CDR3 protein: ASSPTEGGRDTEAF
J gene: TRBJ1-1
V gene: TRBV21-1

CDR3 protein: ASSFVTSGETQY
J gene: TRBJ2-5
V gene: TRBV7-2

CDR3 protein: ASSADSSGANVLT
J gene: TRBJ2-6
V gene: TRBV2

CDR3 protein: ASRLGPDSYGYT
J gene: TRBJ1-2
V gene: TRBV5-1

CDR3 protein: ASSFTSGYNEQF
J gene: TRBJ2-1
V gene: TRBV7-2

CDR3 protein: APINRGEQY
J gene: TRBJ2-7
V gene: TRBV12-5

CDR3 protein: ASSVYAGGNGYT
J gene: TRBJ1-2
V gene: TRBV2

CDR3 protein: ASSEQGAGELF
J gene: TRBJ2-2
V gene: TRBV2

CDR3 protein: ASSQGTPTDTQY
J gene: TRBJ2-3
V gene: TRBV7-3

CDR3 protein: ASVTTRGGYT
J gene: TRBJ1-2
V gene: TRBV6-6

CDR3 protein: ASSQRLAGPSTDTQY
J gene: TRBJ2-3
V gene: TRBV5-1

CDR3 protein: ASSRSGTGDQPQH
J gene: TRBJ1-5
V gene: TRBV5-1

CDR3 protein: ASSSEGSGGPSYNEQF
J gene: TRBJ2-1
V gene: TRBV13

CDR3 protein: ASSKGTAEQF
J gene: TRBJ2-1
V gene: TRBV11-3

CDR3 protein: ASSLTGIGTEAF
J gene: TRBJ1-1
V gene: TRBV7-9

CDR3 protein: ASSQGWTASGANVLT
J gene: TRBJ2-6
V gene: TRBV4-3

CDR3 protein: ASSYEATNSPLH
J gene: TRBJ1-6
V gene: TRBV6-5

CDR3 protein: ASSPIPGQNQETQY
J gene: TRBJ2-5
V gene: TRBV18